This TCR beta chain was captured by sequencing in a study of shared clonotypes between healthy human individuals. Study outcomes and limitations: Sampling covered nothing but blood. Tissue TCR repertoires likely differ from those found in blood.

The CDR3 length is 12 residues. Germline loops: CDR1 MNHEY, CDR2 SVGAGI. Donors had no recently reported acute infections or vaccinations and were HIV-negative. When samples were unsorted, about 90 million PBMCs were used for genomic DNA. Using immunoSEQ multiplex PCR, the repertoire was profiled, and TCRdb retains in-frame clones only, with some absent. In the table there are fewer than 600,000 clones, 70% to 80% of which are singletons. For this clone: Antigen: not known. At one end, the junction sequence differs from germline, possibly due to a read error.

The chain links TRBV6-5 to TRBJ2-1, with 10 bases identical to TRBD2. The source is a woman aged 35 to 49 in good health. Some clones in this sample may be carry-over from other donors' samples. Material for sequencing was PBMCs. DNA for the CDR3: TGTGCCAGCAGACGCCCTAGCGGGAGTAAAGTCTTC. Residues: CASRRPSGSKVF.